Presented here are 10 T cell receptor beta chains from one specimen sequenced in a study of identical twins. TCRdb reprocessed the 5' RACE reads via MiXCR and lists one record per CDR3 protein. Among hundreds of thousands of distinct CDR3 sequences listed, less than 7% were seen once. Sequenced: naive T cells sorted from blood. These receptors all come from a man younger than 35 in good health.

This clonotype was recorded many times. The V call is TRBV12-3 or TRBV12-4, the J call TRBJ2-1, with 13 positions matching TRBD2. V lost 11 bases and J lost 12; bases outside the gene matches: 4. This CDR3 has 11 amino acids. In DNA form, the CDR3 reads TGTGCCCTGGGACTAGCGGGATGGCAGTTCTTC. It yields the protein CALGLAGWQFF.

This clonotype was observed at least ten times. J is TRBJ1-6 and V is TRBV3-1; TRBD1 is a possible D gene (6 bases). Deletions cut 5 bases from V and 9 bases from J, with 17 bases between. The CDR3 covers 15 residues. CDR1 is LGHDT and CDR2 is YNNKEL in the germline V gene (reference sequence). CDR3 bases: TGTGCCAGCAGCATTTCCAGGGGTTTCGGTTCACCCCTCCACTTT. Its protein is CASSISRGFGSPLHF.

Written as DNA, the CDR3 is TGTGCCAGCAGCTTAGCCAGTACAGGATTTTACGAGCAGTACGTC. Its translation is CASSLASTGFYEQYV. V is TRBV11-2 and J is TRBJ2-7, with a tentative D call TRBD1 (5 bases). Germline V gene data show CDR1 as SGHAT and CDR2 as FQNNGV. This CDR3 is 15 amino acids long. The V end was cut by 1 base, the J end by 4 bases, with 14 bases between.

This clonotype appeared many times. The rearrangement joins TRBV12-3 or TRBV12-4 to TRBJ2-2; either TRBD1 or TRBD2 may fit D (5 bases each). V was shortened by 6 bases and J by 7 bases, with 15 bases between the two germline ends. The CDR3 spans 14 residues. CDR3 protein: CASREPGTVGELFF. The CDR3 DNA is TGTGCCAGCAGGGAACCAGGGACGGTCGGGGAGCTGTTTTTT.

This clonotype was found a few times. CDR3 in amino acids: CASSRSGSQETQYF. Here the CDR3 DNA reads TGTGCCAGCAGCCGGAGCGGGAGCCAAGAGACCCAGTACTTC. The gene calls are TRBV7-3 and TRBJ2-5; the match to TRBD2 covers 8 bases. In germline, CDR1 is SGHTA, CDR2 FQGTGA. Losses at the gene ends were 5 bases for V and 1 base for J; bases not matched to a gene: 3. The CDR3 contains 14 residues.

This clonotype occurred many times. The chain uses TRBV29-1 and TRBJ2-2; 8 bases agree with TRBD1. CDR1 is SQVTM and CDR2 is ANQGSEA in the germline V gene. The CDR3 length is 13 residues. The ends lost 7 bases at V and 7 bases at J; junction bases unmatched: 8. CDR3 in amino acids: CSAGQGLIGELFF. DNA of the CDR3: TGCAGCGCAGGACAGGGCCTGATCGGGGAGCTGTTTTTT.

A few counts support this clonotype. This rearrangement joins TRBV28 to TRBJ2-7; D may be TRBD2 (5 bases). CDR3 length equals 12 residues. In germline, CDR1 is MDHEN, CDR2 SYDVKM. The ends were cut back, 2 bases at V and 6 bases at J, with 8 bases in the middle. The CDR3 bases are TGTGCCAGCAGTTTAGAGGGCACCGAGCAGTACTTC. Translating gives CASSLEGTEQYF.

This sequence joins TRBV7-9 and TRBJ2-7, with 8 nucleotides matching TRBD1. This CDR3 comprises 14 residues. J lost 7 bases, V lost 4 bases, and 9 bases had no gene match. Germline loops: CDR1 SEHNR, CDR2 FQNEAQ (reference sequence). The CDR3 spells CASSSPGTGKEQYF. CDR3 in DNA: TGTGCCAGCAGCTCGCCAGGGACAGGCAAGGAGCAGTACTTC. Full variable domain (remainder filled in from reference TRBV7-9 and TRBJ2-7): DTGVSQNPRHKITKRGQNVTFRCDPISEHNRLYWYRQTLGQGPEFLTYFQNEAQLEKSRLLSDRFSAERPKGSFSTLEIQRTEQGDSAMYLCASSSPGTGKEQYFGPGTRLTVT.

This clonotype was counted ten times or more. The chain couples TRBV5-1 to TRBJ1-2; no firm D call. Germline values: CDR1 SGHRS, CDR2 YFSETQ. The CDR3 runs to 13 residues. V was cut by 2 bases and J by 1 base, with 6 bases left in between. The CDR3 region has the DNA TGCGCCAGCAGCTTAGAGCTTAACTATGGCTACACCTTC. It encodes CASSLELNYGYTF.

This clonotype was recorded many times. This rearrangement joins TRBV12-3 or TRBV12-4 to TRBJ2-3; 7 positions agree with TRBD1. The CDR3 is 15 amino acids. After removal of 6 bases from V and 5 bases from J, the junction contained 11 bases not matched to a gene. CDR3 sequence: CASRARNRGIDTQYF. CDR3 DNA: TGTGCCAGCAGGGCCCGGAACAGGGGAATAGATACGCAGTATTTT.